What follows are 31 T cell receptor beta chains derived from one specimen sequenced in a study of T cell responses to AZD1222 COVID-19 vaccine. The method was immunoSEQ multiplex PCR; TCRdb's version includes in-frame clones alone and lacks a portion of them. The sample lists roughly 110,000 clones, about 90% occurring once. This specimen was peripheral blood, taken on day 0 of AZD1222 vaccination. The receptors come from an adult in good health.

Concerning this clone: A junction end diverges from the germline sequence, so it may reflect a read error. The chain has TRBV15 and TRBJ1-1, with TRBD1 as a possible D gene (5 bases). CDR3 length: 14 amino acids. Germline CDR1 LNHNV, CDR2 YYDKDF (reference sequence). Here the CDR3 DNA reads TGTGCCACCAGCGTAACAAATCTGGACACTGAAGCCTTCTTT. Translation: CATSVTNLDTEAFF.

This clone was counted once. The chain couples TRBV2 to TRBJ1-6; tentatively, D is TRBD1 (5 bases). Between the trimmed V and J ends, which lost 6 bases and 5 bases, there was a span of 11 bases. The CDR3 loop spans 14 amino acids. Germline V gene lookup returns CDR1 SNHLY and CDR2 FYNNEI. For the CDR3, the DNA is TGTGCCAGCAGGGTTGACAGCAATAATTCACCCCTCCACTTT. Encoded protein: CASRVDSNNSPLHF.

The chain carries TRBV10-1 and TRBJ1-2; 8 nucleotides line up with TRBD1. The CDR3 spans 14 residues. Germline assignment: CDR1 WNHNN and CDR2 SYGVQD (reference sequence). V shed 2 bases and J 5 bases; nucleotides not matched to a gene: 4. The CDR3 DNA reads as TGCGCCAGCAGTGAGGCGACAGGGGAGTATGGCTACACCTTC. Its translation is CASSEATGEYGYTF.

CDR3 DNA sequence: TGTGCCAGCAAACGAGGGGCGAGTGGGGAAAAACTGTTTTTT. Its protein is CASKRGASGEKLFF. This chain joins TRBV7-2 and TRBJ1-4, with a tentative D call TRBD1 (5 bases). The CDR3 runs to 14 residues. Trimming took 7 bases from V and 8 from J, leaving 17 bases between them. Germline CDR1 is SGHTA and CDR2 is FQGNSA. The whole variable domain, remainder taken from reference TRBV7-2 and TRBJ1-4, is GAGVSQSPSNKVTEKGKDVELRCDPISGHTALYWYRQSLGQGLEFLIYFQGNSAPDKSGLPSDRFSAERTGGSVSTLTIQRTQQEDSAVYLCASKRGASGEKLFFGSGTQLSVL.

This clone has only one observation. For the CDR3, the DNA is TGTGCCAGCAGCGTAACTGTGGGACTTCTGAACACCGGGGAGCTGTTTTTT. Translation: CASSVTVGLLNTGELFF. The chain couples TRBV9 to TRBJ2-2, with TRBD2 as a possible D gene (6 bases). The CDR3 consists of 17 residues. The germline V gene has CDR1 SGDLS and CDR2 YYNGEE. V was trimmed by 1 base and J by 1 base, leaving 14 bases between them. The full variable domain, completed using reference TRBV9 and TRBJ2-2, is DSGVTQTPKHLITATGQRVTLRCSPRSGDLSVYWYQQSLDQGLQFLIQYYNGEERAKGNILERFSAQQFPDLHSELNLSSLELGDSALYFCASSVTVGLLNTGELFFGEGSRLTVL.

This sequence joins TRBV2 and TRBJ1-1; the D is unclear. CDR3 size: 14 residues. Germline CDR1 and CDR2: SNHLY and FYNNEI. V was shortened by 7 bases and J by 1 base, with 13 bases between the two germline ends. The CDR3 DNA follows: TGTGCCAGCACTTGGGCGGTGGGGAACACTGAAGCTTTCTTT. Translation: CASTWAVGNTEAFF.

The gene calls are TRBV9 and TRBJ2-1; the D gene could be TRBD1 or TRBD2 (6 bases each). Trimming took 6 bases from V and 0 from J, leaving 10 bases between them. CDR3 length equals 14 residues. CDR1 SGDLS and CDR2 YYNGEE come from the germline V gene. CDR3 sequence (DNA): TGTGCCAGCACAAGGGGGGACTCCTACAATGAGCAGTTCTTC. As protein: CASTRGDSYNEQFF.

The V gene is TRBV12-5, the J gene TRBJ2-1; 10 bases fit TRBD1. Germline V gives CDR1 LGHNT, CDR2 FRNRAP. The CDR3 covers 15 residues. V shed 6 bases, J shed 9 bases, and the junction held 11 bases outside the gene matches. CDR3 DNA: TGTGCTAGTGGCCCCCTGGACAGGGGGTACGGTGAGCAGTTCTTC. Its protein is CASGPLDRGYGEQFF. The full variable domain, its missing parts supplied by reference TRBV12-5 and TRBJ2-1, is DARVTQTPRHKVTEMGQEVTMRCQPILGHNTVFWYRQTMMQGLELLAYFRNRAPLDDSGMPKDRFSAEMPDATLATLKIQPSEPRDSAVYFCASGPLDRGYGEQFFGPGTRLTVL.

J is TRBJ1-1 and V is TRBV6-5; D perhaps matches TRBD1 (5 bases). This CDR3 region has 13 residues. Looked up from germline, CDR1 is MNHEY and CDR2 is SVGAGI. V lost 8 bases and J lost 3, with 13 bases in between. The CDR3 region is CASSTRGDTEAFF. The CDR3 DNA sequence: TGTGCCAGCTCAACCCGGGGCGACACTGAAGCTTTCTTT.

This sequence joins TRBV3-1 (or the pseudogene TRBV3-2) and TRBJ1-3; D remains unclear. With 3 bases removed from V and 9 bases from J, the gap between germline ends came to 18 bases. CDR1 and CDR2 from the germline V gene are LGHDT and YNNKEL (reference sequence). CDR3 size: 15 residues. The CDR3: CASSQRIQQPGTIYF. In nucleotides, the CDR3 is TGTGCCAGCAGCCAGAGAATCCAGCAGCCGGGCACCATATATTTT.

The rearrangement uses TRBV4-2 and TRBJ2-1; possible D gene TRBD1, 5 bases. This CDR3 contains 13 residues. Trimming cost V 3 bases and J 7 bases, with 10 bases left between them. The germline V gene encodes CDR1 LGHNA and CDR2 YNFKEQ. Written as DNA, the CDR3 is TGTGCCAGCAGCCAGCTGACAGCAAATGAGCAGTTCTTC. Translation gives CASSQLTANEQFF.

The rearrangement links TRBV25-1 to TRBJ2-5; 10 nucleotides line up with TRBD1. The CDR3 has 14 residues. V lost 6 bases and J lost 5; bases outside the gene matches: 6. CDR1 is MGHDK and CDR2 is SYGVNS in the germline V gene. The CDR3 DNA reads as TGTGCCAGCAGCGGGGGACAGGGGAGGGAGACCCAGTACTTC. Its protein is CASSGGQGRETQYF.

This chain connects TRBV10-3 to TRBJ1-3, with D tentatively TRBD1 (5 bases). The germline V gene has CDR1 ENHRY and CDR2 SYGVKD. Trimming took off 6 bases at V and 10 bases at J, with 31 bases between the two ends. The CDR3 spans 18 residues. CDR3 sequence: CAIRMAEADSKLPLTIYF. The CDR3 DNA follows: TGTGCCATCAGGATGGCCGAGGCAGACAGCAAGCTCCCGCTAACCATATATTTT.

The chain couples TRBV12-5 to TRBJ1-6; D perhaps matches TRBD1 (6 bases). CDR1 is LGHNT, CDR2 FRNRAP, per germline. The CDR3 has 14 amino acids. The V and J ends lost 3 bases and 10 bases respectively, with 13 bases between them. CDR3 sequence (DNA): TGTGCTAGTGGTTTCCAGGGTAGGGGGTCACCCCTCCACTTT. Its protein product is CASGFQGRGSPLHF.

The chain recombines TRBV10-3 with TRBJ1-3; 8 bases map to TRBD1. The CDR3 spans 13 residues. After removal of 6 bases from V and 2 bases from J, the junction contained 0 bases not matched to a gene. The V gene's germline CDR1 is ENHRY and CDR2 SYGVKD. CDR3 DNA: TGTGCCATCAGGGGACAGGCTGGAAACACCATATATTTT. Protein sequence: CAIRGQAGNTIYF.

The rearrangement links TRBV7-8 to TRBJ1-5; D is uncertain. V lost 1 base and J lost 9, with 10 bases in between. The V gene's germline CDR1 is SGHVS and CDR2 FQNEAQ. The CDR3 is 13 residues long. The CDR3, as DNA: TGTGCCAGCAGCTTAGTAGCGGTGGGGCCCCAGCATTTT. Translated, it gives CASSLVAVGPQHF.

The CDR3 spells CAISPGLAGGGETQYF. The CDR3 DNA follows: TGTGCCATCAGCCCGGGACTAGCGGGGGGAGGGGAGACCCAGTACTTC. The chain uses TRBV10-3 and TRBJ2-5, with 15 bases identical to TRBD2. The ends lost 6 bases at V and 5 bases at J; junction bases unmatched: 7. The CDR3 extends over 16 amino acids. Germline V lookup: CDR1 ENHRY, CDR2 SYGVKD.

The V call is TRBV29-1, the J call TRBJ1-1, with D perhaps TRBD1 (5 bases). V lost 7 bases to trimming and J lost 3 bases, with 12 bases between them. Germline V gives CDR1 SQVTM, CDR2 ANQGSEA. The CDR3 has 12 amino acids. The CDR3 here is CSARVTDTEAFF. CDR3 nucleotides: TGCAGCGCCAGGGTTACGGACACTGAAGCTTTCTTT.

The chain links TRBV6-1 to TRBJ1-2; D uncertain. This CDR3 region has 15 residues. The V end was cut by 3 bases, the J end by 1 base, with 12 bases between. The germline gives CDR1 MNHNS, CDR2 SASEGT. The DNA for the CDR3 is TGTGCCAGCAGTGATTTCATTGGGTATAACTATGGCTACACCTTC. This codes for CASSDFIGYNYGYTF.

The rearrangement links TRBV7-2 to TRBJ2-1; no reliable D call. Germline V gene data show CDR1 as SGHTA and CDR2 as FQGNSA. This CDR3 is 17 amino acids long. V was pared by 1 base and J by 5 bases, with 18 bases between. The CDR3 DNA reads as TGTGCCAGCAGCTTAGAGTTGGTTATAGCCCGGAACAATGAGCAGTTCTTC. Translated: CASSLELVIARNNEQFF. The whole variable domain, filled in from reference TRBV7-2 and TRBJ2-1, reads GAGVSQSPSNKVTEKGKDVELRCDPISGHTALYWYRQSLGQGLEFLIYFQGNSAPDKSGLPSDRFSAERTGGSVSTLTIQRTQQEDSAVYLCASSLELVIARNNEQFFGPGTRLTVL.

CDR3 sequence reads: CASNLEVGASTDTQYF. CDR3 DNA sequence: TGTGCCAGCAACCTGGAGGTAGGCGCGAGCACAGATACGCAGTATTTT. This chain links TRBV5-8 with TRBJ2-3; possibly TRBD2 for D (5 bases). CDR3 length: 16 residues. Deletions cut 6 bases from V and 0 bases from J, with 17 bases between. Germline lookup yields CDR1 SGHTS and CDR2 YDEGEE.

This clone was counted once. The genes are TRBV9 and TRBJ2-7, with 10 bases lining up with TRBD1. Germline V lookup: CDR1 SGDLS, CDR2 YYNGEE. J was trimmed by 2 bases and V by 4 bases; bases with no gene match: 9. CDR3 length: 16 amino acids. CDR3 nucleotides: TGTGCCAGCAGCCCACGACAGGGGGCTTTTACCTACGAGCAGTACTTC. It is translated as CASSPRQGAFTYEQYF.

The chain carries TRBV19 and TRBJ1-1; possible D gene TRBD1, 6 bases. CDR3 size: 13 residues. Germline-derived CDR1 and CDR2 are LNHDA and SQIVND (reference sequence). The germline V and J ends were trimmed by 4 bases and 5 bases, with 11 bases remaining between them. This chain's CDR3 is CASSSGGGTEAFF. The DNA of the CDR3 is TGTGCCAGTAGTAGCGGAGGGGGTACTGAAGCTTTCTTT.

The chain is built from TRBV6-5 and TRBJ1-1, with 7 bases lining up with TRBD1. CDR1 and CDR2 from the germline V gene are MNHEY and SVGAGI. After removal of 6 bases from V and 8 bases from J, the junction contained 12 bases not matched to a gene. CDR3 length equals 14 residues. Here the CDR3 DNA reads TGTGCCAGCAGGACCCAGACAGGGATCTGGGAAGCTTTCTTT. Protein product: CASRTQTGIWEAFF.

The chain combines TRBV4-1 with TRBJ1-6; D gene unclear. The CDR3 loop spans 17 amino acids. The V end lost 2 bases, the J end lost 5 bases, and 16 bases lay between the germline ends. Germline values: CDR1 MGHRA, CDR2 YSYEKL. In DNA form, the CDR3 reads TGCGCCAGCAGCCAAAATATTAGGACTCGCGATAATTCACCCCTCCACTTT. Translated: CASSQNIRTRDNSPLHF.

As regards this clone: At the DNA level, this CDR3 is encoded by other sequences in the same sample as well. The DNA for the CDR3 is TGTGCCAGCAGTTACCTGGGGGACTATGGCTACACCTTC. Its protein product is CASSYLGDYGYTF. V is TRBV6-2 or TRBV6-3 and J is TRBJ1-2; D may be TRBD1 (5 bases). V lost 2 bases and J 3 bases, leaving 7 bases between the germline ends. The CDR3 is made up of 13 amino acids. Germline V gene lookup returns CDR1 MNHEY and CDR2 SVGEGT.

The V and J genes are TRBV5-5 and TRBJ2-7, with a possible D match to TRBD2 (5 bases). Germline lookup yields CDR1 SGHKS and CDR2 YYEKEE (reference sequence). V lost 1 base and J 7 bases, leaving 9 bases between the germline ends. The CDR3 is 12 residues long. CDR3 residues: CASSLLPGEQYF. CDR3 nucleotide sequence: TGTGCCAGCAGCTTGTTACCGGGAGAGCAGTACTTC.

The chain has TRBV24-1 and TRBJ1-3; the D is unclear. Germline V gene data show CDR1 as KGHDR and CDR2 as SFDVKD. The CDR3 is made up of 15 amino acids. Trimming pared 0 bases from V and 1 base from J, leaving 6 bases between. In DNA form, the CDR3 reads TGTGCCACCAGTGATTTGGACATTTCTGGAAACACCATATATTTT. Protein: CATSDLDISGNTIYF.

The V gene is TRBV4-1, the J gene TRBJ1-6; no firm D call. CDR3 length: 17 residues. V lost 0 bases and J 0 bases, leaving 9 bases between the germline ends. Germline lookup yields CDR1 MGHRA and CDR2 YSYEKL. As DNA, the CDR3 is TGCGCCAGCAGCCAAGATCCTAAAAGCTCCTATAATTCACCCCTCCACTTT. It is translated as CASSQDPKSSYNSPLHF.

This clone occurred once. The CDR3: CASSLGQPVYNSPLHF. The CDR3 nucleotides read TGTGCCAGCAGCTTAGGACAGCCCGTCTATAATTCACCCCTCCACTTT. This sequence joins TRBV5-6 and TRBJ1-6; weak D call: TRBD1 (6 bases). CDR1 SGHDT and CDR2 YYEEEE come from the germline V gene. Trimming took 2 bases from V and 3 from J, leaving 12 bases between them. CDR3 length: 16 amino acids.

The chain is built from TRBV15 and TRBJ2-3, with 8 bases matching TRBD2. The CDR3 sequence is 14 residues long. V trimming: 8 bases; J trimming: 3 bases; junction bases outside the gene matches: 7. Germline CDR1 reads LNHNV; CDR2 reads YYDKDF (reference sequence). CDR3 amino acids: CATRQAGVTDTQYF. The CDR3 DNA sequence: TGTGCCACCCGACAAGCGGGGGTGACAGATACGCAGTATTTT.